This TCR beta chain was identified in a study of cytomegalovirus exposure and HLA in healthy donors. Study as a whole: One earlier analysis, a look at around 180 million T cells, found about 110 million unique TCR beta sequences.

Study-level points and caveats: While the bulk of TCR sequences proved rare, some public TCRs turned up in many donors. On later analysis, the bulk of CMV-associated TCR beta chains appeared to be HLA-restricted. Sequences of the TCR beta chain were said to predict the HLA-A and HLA-B alleles of most subjects accurately.

In germline, CDR1 is MNHEY, CDR2 SMNVEV (reference sequence). This CDR3 spans 14 amino acids. V lost 3 bases and J lost 11, with 19 bases in between. This clone was picked up one time. Its specificity is not known. With 60 Vbeta and 13 Jbeta primers, the PCR was carried out. TCRdb keeps only in-frame clones here, not all; method: immunoSEQ multiplex PCR. Of some 130,000 clones detected, more than 70% appear once; the ten largest clones hold around 0.92%. Sequences were obtained from PBMCs. This receptor was obtained from a human donor in good health. The chain employs TRBV27 and TRBJ1-2; perhaps TRBD1 as D (5 bases). In nucleotides, the CDR3 is TGTGCCAGCAGTTTTGGCGGACACACTCAAGTATACACCTTC. Translated, it gives CASSFGGHTQVYTF.